Listed below are T cell receptor beta chains from one sample, sequenced in a study of CD8 T cells in ankylosing spondylitis. TCRdb ran MiXCR on the 5' RACE reads and lists one entry per CDR3 protein. The data contain about 460,000 distinct CDR3 sequences, about 5.2% of them seen just once; the ten biggest clones take up approximately 3.5%. The sample was blood, either unsorted or a sorted T cell fraction (not recorded which). The receptor source for this set is a male donor with ankylosing spondylitis. Both conserved end residues are part of each CDR3. D genes are given only for firm matches.

TRBD2 | TRBV27 | CASSLMSGTYEQYF
NA | TRBV29-1 | CSVASGEETQYF
TRBD2 | TRBV19 | CASSMSSGGYNEQFF
TRBD1 | TRBV5-1 | CASSRQGGTDTQYF
NA | TRBV25-1 | CASSEWGRGEDTQYF
NA | TRBV5-6 | CARSPVSSDTQYF
NA | TRBV9 | CASSRDGNTDTQYF
NA | TRBV15 | CATRSPGDYNEQFF
TRBD1 | TRBV29-1 | CSVSEGDSYGYTF
NA | TRBV2 | CASSGETRTKGFF
NA | TRBV7-9 | CASPPYPGANVLTF
NA | TRBV20-1 | CSAGRTPKGTEAFF
NA | TRBV20-1 | CSANRVNGEAFF